Each of the 26 T cell receptor beta chains below was sequenced from the same sample in a study of vaccination effects on CD4 cells after COVID-19. These receptors are not linked to any known antigen. Before sequencing, viral peptide pools were used by the ViraFEST assay to expand antigen-specific CD4+ T cells. Once cultured for roughly 10 days, the cells underwent separation to obtain CD4+ T cells. Vaccination of participants consisted of two doses of either the BNT162b2 or mRNA-1273 vaccine. TCRdb's table, derived via immunoSEQ multiplex PCR, lists solely in-frame clones and lacks some. This table has tens of thousands of clones, around 70% appearing once. The input for sequencing was CD4+ T cells from PBMCs cultured with HCoV-OC43 spike peptides, taken after COVID-19 vaccination. Subset in this sample: HCoV-OC43 spike overlapping peptide pool stimulation. The receptors stem from a human donor who received a COVID-19 vaccine.

The rearrangement uses TRBV7-7 and TRBJ1-6, with no clear D. The CDR3 runs to 16 residues. In germline, CDR1 is SSHAT, CDR2 FNYEAQ (reference sequence). Trimming removed 6 bases from V and 9 bases from J, with 21 bases in between. Written as DNA, the CDR3 is TGTGCCAGCAGACATGGACCGACGCCTTGGAGTTCACCCCTCCACTTT. Its translation: CASRHGPTPWSSPLHF.

V gene TRBV11-2 combines with J gene TRBJ1-2; 12 bases are a match to TRBD1. The CDR3 loop spans 17 amino acids. The V and J ends lost 4 bases and 2 bases, in that order; junction bases with no gene match: 8. Germline-derived CDR1 and CDR2 are SGHAT and FQNNGV. CDR3 nucleotide sequence: TGTGCCAGCAGCTCTAACCGGGACAGGGGGCGCAACTATGGCTACACCTTC. Translating it yields CASSSNRDRGRNYGYTF.

The chain carries TRBV10-2 and TRBJ1-4; D not certain. The CDR3 totals 15 residues. Germline CDR1 WSHSY, CDR2 SAAADI. V shed 1 base and J shed 4 bases, with 10 bases lying between them. The CDR3 DNA is TGCGCCAGCAGTGAGTTCGGGGTTGGTAATGAAAAACTGTTTTTT. Protein product: CASSEFGVGNEKLFF.

The J gene is TRBJ1-1, the V gene TRBV12-3 or TRBV12-4, with a weak D call TRBD1 (6 bases). The CDR3 consists of 13 residues. Trimming left V 11 bases short and J 2 bases short, with 15 bases between. The CDR3 sequence: CAGGGGLNTEAFF. CDR3 bases: TGTGCCGGAGGGGGAGGGTTAAACACTGAAGCTTTCTTT.

The chain has TRBV11-2 and TRBJ2-7; no firm D call. The ends were cut back, 3 bases at V and 3 bases at J, with 12 bases in the middle. Germline V CDR1 and CDR2: SGHAT, FQNNGV. The CDR3 is 14 amino acids. The CDR3 coding sequence is TGTGCCAGCAGCTTCGGCCAGGTCGTCTACGAGCAGTACTTC. This codes for CASSFGQVVYEQYF.

This clone was seen only a few times. The V and J genes are TRBV3-1 (or the pseudogene TRBV3-2) and TRBJ2-7; D is undetermined. V was cut by 4 bases and J by 7 bases, with 14 bases left in between. The CDR3 totals 13 residues. Germline values: CDR1 LGHDT, CDR2 YNNKEL (reference sequence). As DNA, the CDR3 is TGTGCCAGCAGCCGAACTATAAAGGGAGAGCAGTACTTC. Amino acids: CASSRTIKGEQYF.

V gene TRBV29-1 combines with J gene TRBJ2-1; 10 bases are a match to TRBD1. V shed 8 bases and J 4 bases; nucleotides not matched to a gene: 2. Germline CDR1 reads SQVTM; CDR2 reads ANQGSEA. This CDR3 comprises 12 residues. CDR3 DNA: TGCAGCTTGGGACAGGGGTACAATGAGCAGTTCTTC. Residues: CSLGQGYNEQFF.

This chain joins TRBV6-6 and TRBJ2-5; 9 positions agree with TRBD1. The CDR3 consists of 16 residues. Trimming removed 2 bases from V and 1 base from J; junction bases left unmatched: 5. Germline CDR1 is MNHNY and CDR2 is SVGAGI (reference sequence). The CDR3 nucleotides read TGTGCCAGCAGTTACGGACAGGGGACCCTCCAAGAGACCCAGTACTTC. Its translation is CASSYGQGTLQETQYF.

J is TRBJ2-3 and V is TRBV18, with TRBD1 as a possible D gene (5 bases). CDR1 KGHSH and CDR2 LQKENI come from the germline V gene. This CDR3 comprises 13 residues. Trimming removed 3 bases from V and 8 bases from J, with 12 bases in between. In DNA, the CDR3 is TGTGCCAGCTCACCGGGGCTCGATTCTACGCAGTATTTT. The encoded protein is CASSPGLDSTQYF.

The rearrangement joins TRBV11-2 to TRBJ2-7, with 9 bases fitting TRBD1. This CDR3 is built from 14 residues. Germline V CDR1 and CDR2: SGHAT, FQNNGV. The trim removed 5 bases at V and 5 bases at J, leaving 7 bases unmatched. CDR3 loop: CASSKGQGIDEQYF. As DNA, the CDR3 is TGTGCCAGCAGCAAGGGACAGGGAATAGACGAGCAGTACTTC.

J is TRBJ1-5 and V is TRBV7-9; perhaps TRBD1 as D (6 bases). The length of the CDR3 is 13 residues. The ends were cut back, 5 bases at V and 5 bases at J, with 10 bases in the middle. Germline assignment: CDR1 SEHNR and CDR2 FQNEAQ (reference sequence). The CDR3 region is CASSRTDDQPQHF. CDR3 in DNA: TGTGCCAGCAGCCGGACAGACGATCAGCCCCAGCATTTT. The whole variable domain, remainder taken from reference TRBV7-9 and TRBJ1-5, is DTGVSQNPRHKITKRGQNVTFRCDPISEHNRLYWYRQTLGQGPEFLTYFQNEAQLEKSRLLSDRFSAERPKGSFSTLEIQRTEQGDSAMYLCASSRTDDQPQHFGDGTRLSIL.

The chain recombines TRBV9 with TRBJ2-7, with TRBD2 matching 9 bases. Germline V lookup: CDR1 SGDLS, CDR2 YYNGEE. Trimming at V came to 0 bases and at J to 3 bases, leaving 4 bases not matched to a gene. The CDR3 totals 15 residues. CDR3 in amino acids: CASSVGASGVYEQYF. As DNA, the CDR3 is TGTGCCAGCAGCGTAGGCGCTAGCGGGGTCTACGAGCAGTACTTC. The whole variable domain, filled in from reference TRBV9 and TRBJ2-7, reads DSGVTQTPKHLITATGQRVTLRCSPRSGDLSVYWYQQSLDQGLQFLIQYYNGEERAKGNILERFSAQQFPDLHSELNLSSLELGDSALYFCASSVGASGVYEQYFGPGTRLTVT.

This clone turned up a few times. V is TRBV7-9 and J is TRBJ2-5; the match to TRBD2 covers 8 bases. The V gene's germline CDR1 is SEHNR and CDR2 FQNEAQ (reference sequence). The CDR3 has 15 amino acids. Trimming took 2 bases from V and 3 from J; bases not matched to a gene: 5. CDR3 in amino acids: CASSLRETSEETQYF. The CDR3 nucleotides read TGTGCCAGCAGCTTACGCGAGACTAGCGAAGAGACCCAGTACTTC.

This clone came up a few times. The chain combines TRBV11-2 with TRBJ2-2; TRBD2 matches at 14 bases. The germline CDR1 and CDR2 sequences are SGHAT and FQNNGV. The CDR3 runs 15 residues. The J segment lost 6 bases and the V segment lost 3 bases, leaving 0 bases of the junction unmatched. CDR3 coding DNA: TGTGCCAGCAGCTTGACTAGCGGGAGGGCCGGGGAGCTGTTTTTT. It codes for CASSLTSGRAGELFF.

The chain is built from TRBV5-5 and TRBJ1-2; possibly TRBD1 for D (5 bases). V was trimmed by 4 bases and J by 1 base, leaving 11 bases between them. CDR3 size: 14 residues. Germline V gene sequence: CDR1 SGHKS, CDR2 YYEKEE (reference sequence). CDR3 DNA: TGTGCCAGCAGCCAGGGTTCAGATAACTATGGCTACACCTTC. Translated: CASSQGSDNYGYTF.

The chain carries TRBV29-1 and TRBJ1-3; no clear D gene. CDR1 is SQVTM and CDR2 is ANQGSEA in the germline V gene. This CDR3 contains 11 residues. V was clipped by 4 bases and J by 2 bases, with 3 bases between them. Written as DNA, the CDR3 is TGCAGCGTTGCTGCTGGAAACACCATATATTTT. Encoded protein: CSVAAGNTIYF.

V is TRBV20-1 and J is TRBJ1-1; no firm D call. Germline V gene data show CDR1 as DFQATT and CDR2 as SNEGSKA (reference sequence). This CDR3 contains 12 residues. V was shortened by 3 bases and J by 1 base, with 6 bases between the two germline ends. The CDR3 loop is CSASRQNTEAFF. The CDR3 region has the DNA TGCAGTGCTAGTCGGCAGAACACTGAAGCTTTCTTT.

The gene calls are TRBV18 and TRBJ1-1; possible D gene TRBD1, 6 bases. The V end lost 1 base, the J end lost 0 bases, and 9 bases lay between the germline ends. Germline V CDR1 and CDR2: KGHSH, LQKENI. The CDR3 covers 15 residues. The CDR3 is CASSPQDRMNTEAFF. As DNA, the CDR3 is TGTGCCAGCTCACCACAGGACAGAATGAACACTGAAGCTTTCTTT.

The V call is TRBV24-1, the J call TRBJ2-2; unclear D gene. This CDR3 comprises 12 residues. The V end was cut by 9 bases, the J end by 2 bases, with 6 bases between. The V gene's germline CDR1 is KGHDR and CDR2 SFDVKD. CDR3 residues: CATGSNTGELFF. In nucleotides, the CDR3 is TGTGCCACCGGCTCAAACACCGGGGAGCTGTTTTTT.

V gene TRBV7-2 combines with J gene TRBJ2-7; 13 bases line up with TRBD2. This CDR3 comprises 15 residues. CDR1 and CDR2 (germline): SGHTA, FQGNSA. The V and J ends lost 1 base and 3 bases, in that order; junction bases with no gene match: 0. In DNA form, the CDR3 reads TGTGCCAGCAGCTTAGGACTAGCGGGAGGCTACGAGCAGTACTTC. Translating gives CASSLGLAGGYEQYF.

The chain has TRBV7-2 and TRBJ2-3, with TRBD2 identical over 7 bases. V lost 4 bases to trimming and J lost 3 bases; unmatched junction nucleotides: 10. This CDR3 spans 16 amino acids. Germline CDR1 and CDR2: SGHTA and FQGNSA. Here the CDR3 reads CASSSPPGLLTDTQYF. CDR3 sequence (DNA): TGTGCCAGCAGCTCACCTCCGGGACTACTAACAGATACGCAGTATTTT.

The V call is TRBV6-5, the J call TRBJ1-5, with D unresolved. The germline CDR1 and CDR2 sequences are MNHEY and SVGAGI. Trimming took 8 bases from V and 5 from J, leaving 16 bases between them. The CDR3 contains 14 residues. The CDR3 here is CASRATNTHQPQHF. The CDR3, as DNA: TGTGCCAGCCGCGCGACGAACACCCATCAGCCCCAGCATTTT.

This chain links TRBV6-5 with TRBJ2-7; maybe TRBD1 (5 bases). Trimming stripped 7 bases from V and 3 bases from J, with 19 bases between. Germline V gene sequence: CDR1 MNHEY, CDR2 SVGAGI. This CDR3 is 15 amino acids long. The CDR3 spells CASKDDRFTLYEQYF. CDR3 DNA: TGTGCCAGCAAGGACGACAGATTCACCCTCTACGAGCAGTACTTC.

In nucleotides, the CDR3 is TGTGCCAGCAGCGGAGCTAGCGGGAGTAGGCATGAGCAGTTCTTC. Translating gives CASSGASGSRHEQFF. The chain is built from TRBV11-1 and TRBJ2-1; TRBD2 aligns across 10 bases. The germline V gene has CDR1 SGHAT and CDR2 FQDESV (reference sequence). The V gene end was trimmed by 5 bases and the J gene end by 8 bases; junction bases not matched to a gene: 9. The CDR3 has 15 residues.

The chain carries TRBV11-3 and TRBJ1-2, with a possible D match to TRBD1 (6 bases). CDR1 and CDR2 (germline): SGHNT, YENEEA. CDR3 length: 15 residues. V lost 3 bases, J lost 4 bases, and 15 bases lay in between. The CDR3 spells CASSLGGGGSYGYTF. CDR3 DNA: TGTGCCAGCAGCTTGGGGGGGGGCGGAAGCTATGGCTACACCTTC.

The CDR3 reads CASGWTGWVVSDNSPLHF. In nucleotides, the CDR3 is TGTGCTAGTGGTTGGACAGGATGGGTCGTCTCGGATAATTCACCCCTCCACTTT. V gene TRBV12-5 combines with J gene TRBJ1-6, with 7 bases aligning to TRBD1. Losses at the gene ends were 4 bases for V and 5 bases for J; bases not matched to a gene: 14. Per the germline V gene, CDR1 is LGHNT and CDR2 is FRNRAP. This CDR3 comprises 18 residues.